This TCR beta chain was sequenced in a study of radiotherapy plus CTLA-4 blockade in lung cancer. Profiled with immunoSEQ multiplex PCR; TCRdb holds only in-frame clones, not every one. The sample has tens of thousands of clones, around 75% seen once; the top ten hold about 9%. V lost 1 base and J 8 bases, leaving 12 bases between the germline ends. This CDR3 comprises 14 residues. Germline values: CDR1 SGHTA, CDR2 FQGNSA. Sequenced material: peripheral blood, taken from a patient treated with radiotherapy plus ipilimumab. The origin of this receptor is a human donor with non-small cell lung cancer who had a complete response to radiotherapy plus ipilimumab. V and J are TRBV7-2 and TRBJ2-4; a weak D match, TRBD1 (6 bases). This CDR3 reads CASSLGTGSDIQYF. CDR3 DNA sequence: TGTGCCAGCAGCTTAGGAACAGGGTCGGACATTCAGTACTTC.